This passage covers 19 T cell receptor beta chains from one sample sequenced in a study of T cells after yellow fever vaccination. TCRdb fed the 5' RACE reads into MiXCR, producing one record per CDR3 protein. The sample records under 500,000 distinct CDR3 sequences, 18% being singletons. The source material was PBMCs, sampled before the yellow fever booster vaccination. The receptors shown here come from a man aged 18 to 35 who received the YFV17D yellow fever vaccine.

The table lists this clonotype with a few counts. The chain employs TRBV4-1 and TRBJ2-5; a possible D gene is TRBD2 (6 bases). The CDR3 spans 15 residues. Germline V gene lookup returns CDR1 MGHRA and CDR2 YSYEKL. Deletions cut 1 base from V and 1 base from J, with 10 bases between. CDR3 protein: CASSQGAGSQETQYF. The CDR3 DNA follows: TGCGCCAGCAGCCAAGGCGCCGGGAGCCAAGAGACCCAGTACTTC.

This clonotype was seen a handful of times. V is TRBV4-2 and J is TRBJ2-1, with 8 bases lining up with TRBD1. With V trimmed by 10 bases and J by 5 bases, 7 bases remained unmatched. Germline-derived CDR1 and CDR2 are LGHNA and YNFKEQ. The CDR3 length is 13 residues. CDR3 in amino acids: CATGGTGDNEQFF. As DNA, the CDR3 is TGTGCCACGGGCGGGACAGGAGACAATGAGCAGTTCTTC.

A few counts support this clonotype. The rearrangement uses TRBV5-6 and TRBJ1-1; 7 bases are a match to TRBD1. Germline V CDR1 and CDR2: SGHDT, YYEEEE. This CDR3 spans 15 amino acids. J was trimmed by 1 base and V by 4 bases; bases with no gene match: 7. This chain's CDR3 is CASSPDRAWNTEAFF. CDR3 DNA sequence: TGTGCCAGCAGCCCAGACAGGGCATGGAACACTGAAGCTTTCTTT.

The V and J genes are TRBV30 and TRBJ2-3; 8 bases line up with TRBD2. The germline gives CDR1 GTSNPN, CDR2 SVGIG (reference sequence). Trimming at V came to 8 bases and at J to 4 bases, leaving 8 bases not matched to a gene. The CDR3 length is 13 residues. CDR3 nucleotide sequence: TGTGCCCTGGAATCGGGGGGGGCAGATACGCAGTATTTT. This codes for CALESGGADTQYF. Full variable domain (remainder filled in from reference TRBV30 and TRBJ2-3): SQTIHQWPATLVQPVGSPLSLECTVEGTSNPNLYWYRQAAGRGLQLLFYSVGIGQISSEVPQNLSASRPQDRQFILSSKKLLLSDSGFYLCALESGGADTQYFGPGTRLTVL.

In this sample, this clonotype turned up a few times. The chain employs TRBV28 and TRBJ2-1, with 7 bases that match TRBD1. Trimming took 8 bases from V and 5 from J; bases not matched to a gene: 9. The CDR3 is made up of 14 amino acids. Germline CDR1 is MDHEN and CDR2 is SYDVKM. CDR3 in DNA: TGTGCCAGCTGTCCGGGACAGATGCACAATGAGCAGTTCTTC. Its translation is CASCPGQMHNEQFF. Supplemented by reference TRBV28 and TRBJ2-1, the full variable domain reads DVKVTQSSRYLVKRTGEKVFLECVQDMDHENMFWYRQDPGLGLRLIYFSYDVKMKEKGDIPEGYSVSREKKERFSLILESASTNQTSMYLCASCPGQMHNEQFFGPGTRLTVL.

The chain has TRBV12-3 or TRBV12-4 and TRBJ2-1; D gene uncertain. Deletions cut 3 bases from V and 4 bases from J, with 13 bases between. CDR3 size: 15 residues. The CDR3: CASSFIRLLYNEQFF. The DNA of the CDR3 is TGTGCCAGCAGTTTCATTCGTTTGCTTTACAATGAGCAGTTCTTC.

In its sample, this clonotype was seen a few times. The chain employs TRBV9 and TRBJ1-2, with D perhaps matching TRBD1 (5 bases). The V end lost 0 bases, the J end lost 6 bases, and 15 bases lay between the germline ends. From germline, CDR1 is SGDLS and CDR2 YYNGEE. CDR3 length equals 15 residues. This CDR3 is CASSVEPRAPHGYTF. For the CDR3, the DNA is TGTGCCAGCAGCGTAGAACCCAGGGCCCCCCATGGCTACACCTTC.

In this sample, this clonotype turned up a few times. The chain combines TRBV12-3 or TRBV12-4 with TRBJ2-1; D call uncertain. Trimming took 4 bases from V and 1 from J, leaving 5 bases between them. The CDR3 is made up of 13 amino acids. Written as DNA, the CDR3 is TGTGCCAGCAGTTGGGGTTCCTACAATGAGCAGTTCTTC. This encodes CASSWGSYNEQFF.

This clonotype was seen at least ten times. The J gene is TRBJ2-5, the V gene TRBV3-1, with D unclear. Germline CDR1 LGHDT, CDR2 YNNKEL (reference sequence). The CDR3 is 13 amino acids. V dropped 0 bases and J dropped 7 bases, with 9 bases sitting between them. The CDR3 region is CASSQEGFGTQYF. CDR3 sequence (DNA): TGTGCCAGCAGCCAAGAGGGGTTTGGGACCCAGTACTTC.

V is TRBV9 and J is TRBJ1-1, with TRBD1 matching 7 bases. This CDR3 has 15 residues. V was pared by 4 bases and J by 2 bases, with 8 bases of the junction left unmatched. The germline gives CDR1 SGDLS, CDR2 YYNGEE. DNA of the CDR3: TGTGCCAGCAGCCTTACAGGGGTTCATAACACTGAAGCTTTCTTT. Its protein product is CASSLTGVHNTEAFF.

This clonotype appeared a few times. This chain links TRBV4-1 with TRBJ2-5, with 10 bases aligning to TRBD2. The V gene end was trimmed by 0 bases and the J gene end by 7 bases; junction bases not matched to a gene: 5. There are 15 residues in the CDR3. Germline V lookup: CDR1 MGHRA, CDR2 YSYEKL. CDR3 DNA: TGCGCCAGCAGCCAAGACGGTAGCGGGGGGCCGACCCAGTACTTC. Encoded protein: CASSQDGSGGPTQYF.

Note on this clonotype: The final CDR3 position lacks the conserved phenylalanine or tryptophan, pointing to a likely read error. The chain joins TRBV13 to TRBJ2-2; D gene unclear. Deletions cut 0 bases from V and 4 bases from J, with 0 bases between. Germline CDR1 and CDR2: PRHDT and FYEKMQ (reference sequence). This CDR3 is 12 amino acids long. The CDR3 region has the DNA TGTGCCAGCAGCTTAGGCACCGGGGAGCTGTTTCTT. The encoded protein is CASSLGTGELFL.

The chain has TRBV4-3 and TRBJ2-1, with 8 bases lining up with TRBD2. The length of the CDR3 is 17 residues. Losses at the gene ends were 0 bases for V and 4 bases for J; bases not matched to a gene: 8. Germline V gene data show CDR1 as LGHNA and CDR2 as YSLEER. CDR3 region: CASSQEVWRGDYNEQFF. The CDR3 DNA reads TGCGCCAGCAGCCAAGAGGTGTGGCGGGGGGATTACAATGAGCAGTTCTTC.

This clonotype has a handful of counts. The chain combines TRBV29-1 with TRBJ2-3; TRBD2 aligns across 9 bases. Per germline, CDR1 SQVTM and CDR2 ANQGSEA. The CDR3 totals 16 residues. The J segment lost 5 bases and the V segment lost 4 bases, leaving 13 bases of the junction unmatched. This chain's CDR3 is CSVAPGAGGLGDTQYF. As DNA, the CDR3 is TGCAGCGTTGCTCCCGGGGCGGGGGGGCTTGGAGATACGCAGTATTTT.

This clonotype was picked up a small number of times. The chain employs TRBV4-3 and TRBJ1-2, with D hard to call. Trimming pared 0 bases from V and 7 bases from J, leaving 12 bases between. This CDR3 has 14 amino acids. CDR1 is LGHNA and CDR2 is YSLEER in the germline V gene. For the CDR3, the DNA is TGCGCCAGCAGCCAAGAAGCCGGGGAGGGTGGCTACACCTTC. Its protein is CASSQEAGEGGYTF.

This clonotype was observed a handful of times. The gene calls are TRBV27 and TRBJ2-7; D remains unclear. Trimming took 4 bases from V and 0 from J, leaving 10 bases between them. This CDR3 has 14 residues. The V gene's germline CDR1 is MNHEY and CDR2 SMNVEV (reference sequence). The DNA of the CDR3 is TGTGCCAGCAGTTCACAGATTTACTCCTACGAGCAGTACTTC. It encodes CASSSQIYSYEQYF.

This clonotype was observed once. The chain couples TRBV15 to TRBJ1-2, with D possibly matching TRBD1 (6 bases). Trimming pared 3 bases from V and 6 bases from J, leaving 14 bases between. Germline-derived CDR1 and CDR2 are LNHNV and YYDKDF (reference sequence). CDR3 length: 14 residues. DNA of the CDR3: TGTGCCACCAGCAGGCCAGGGGTGGGTAATGGCTACACCTTC. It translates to CATSRPGVGNGYTF.

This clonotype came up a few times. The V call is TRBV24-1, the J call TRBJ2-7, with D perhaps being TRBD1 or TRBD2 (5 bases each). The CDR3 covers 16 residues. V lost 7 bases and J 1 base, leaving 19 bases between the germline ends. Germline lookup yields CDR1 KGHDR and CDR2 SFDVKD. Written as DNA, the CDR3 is TGTGCCACCAGGCCCGAGGGGACGGAGCTTTCCTACGAGCAGTACGTC. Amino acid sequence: CATRPEGTELSYEQYV.

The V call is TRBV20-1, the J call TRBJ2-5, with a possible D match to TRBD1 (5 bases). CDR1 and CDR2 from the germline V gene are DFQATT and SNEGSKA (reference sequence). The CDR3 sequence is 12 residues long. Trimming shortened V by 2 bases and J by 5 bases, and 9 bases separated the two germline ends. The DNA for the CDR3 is TGCAGTGCTAGATCAGGGTTGGAGACCCAGTACTTC. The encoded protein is CSARSGLETQYF.